This T cell receptor beta chain was captured in a study of T cell responses to AZD1222 COVID-19 vaccine. The method was immunoSEQ multiplex PCR; TCRdb's version includes in-frame clones alone and lacks a portion of them. Seen here are roughly 150,000 clones, more than 85% observed once, and the top ten hold about 5%. Concerning this clone itself: The antigen is not known.

Study outcomes and limitations: Repertoires were sampled only after the peak T cell response. Reportedly, close to half of spike-specific TCRs are directed against unmutated variant regions. Just 5 to 7 people given AZD1222 tested seropositive at baseline.

Sequenced here: peripheral blood, sampled on day 0 of AZD1222 vaccination. This TCR derives from an adult in good health.

CDR3 DNA sequence: TGTGCCAGCAGGAGCGACGTACTTAACTATGGCTACACCTTC. Its protein is CASRSDVLNYGYTF. The rearrangement joins TRBV2 to TRBJ1-2; D is undetermined. V was shortened by 6 bases and J by 1 base, with 12 bases between the two germline ends. Germline loops: CDR1 SNHLY, CDR2 FYNNEI. The CDR3 has 14 amino acids. Full variable domain (missing parts from reference TRBV2 and TRBJ1-2): EPEVTQTPSHQVTQMGQEVILRCVPISNHLYFYWYRQILGQKVEFLVSFYNNEISEKSEIFDDQFSVERPDGSNFTLKIRSTKLEDSAMYFCASRSDVLNYGYTFGSGTRLTVV.